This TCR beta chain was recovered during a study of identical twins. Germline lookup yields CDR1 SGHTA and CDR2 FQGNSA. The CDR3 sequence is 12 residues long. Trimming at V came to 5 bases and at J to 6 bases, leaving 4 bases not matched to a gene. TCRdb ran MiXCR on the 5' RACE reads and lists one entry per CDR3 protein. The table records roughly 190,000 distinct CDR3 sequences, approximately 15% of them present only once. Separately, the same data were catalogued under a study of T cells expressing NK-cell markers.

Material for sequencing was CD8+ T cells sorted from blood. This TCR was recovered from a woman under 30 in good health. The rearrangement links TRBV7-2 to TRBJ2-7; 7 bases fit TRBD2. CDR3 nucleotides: TGTGCCAGCAGCCCGGGACTATCCGAGCAGTACTTC. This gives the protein CASSPGLSEQYF. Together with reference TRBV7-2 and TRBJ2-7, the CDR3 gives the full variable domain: GAGVSQSPSNKVTEKGKDVELRCDPISGHTALYWYRQSLGQGLEFLIYFQGNSAPDKSGLPSDRFSAERTGGSVSTLTIQRTQQEDSAVYLCASSPGLSEQYFGPGTRLTVT.